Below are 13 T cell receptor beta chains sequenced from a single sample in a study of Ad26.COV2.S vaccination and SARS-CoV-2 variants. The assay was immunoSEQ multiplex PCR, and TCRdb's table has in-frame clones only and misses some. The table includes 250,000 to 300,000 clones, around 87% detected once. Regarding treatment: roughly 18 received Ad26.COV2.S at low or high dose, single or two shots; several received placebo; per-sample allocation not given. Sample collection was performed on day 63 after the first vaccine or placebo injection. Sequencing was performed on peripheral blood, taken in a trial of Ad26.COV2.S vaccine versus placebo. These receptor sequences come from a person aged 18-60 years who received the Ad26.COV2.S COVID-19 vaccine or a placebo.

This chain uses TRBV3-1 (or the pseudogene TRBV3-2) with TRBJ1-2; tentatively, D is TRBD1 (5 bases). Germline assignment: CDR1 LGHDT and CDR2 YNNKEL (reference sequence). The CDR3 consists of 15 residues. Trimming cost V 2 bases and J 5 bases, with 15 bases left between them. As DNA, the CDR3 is TGTGCCAGCAGCCAATCTCTAGGGGCGGCGTATGGCTACACCTTC. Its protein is CASSQSLGAAYGYTF.

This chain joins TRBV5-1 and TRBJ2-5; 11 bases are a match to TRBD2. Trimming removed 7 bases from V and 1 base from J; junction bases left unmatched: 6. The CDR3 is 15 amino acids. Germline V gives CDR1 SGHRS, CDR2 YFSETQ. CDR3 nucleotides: TGCGCCAGCGGACCTCTAGCGGGGGGCCAAGAGACCCAGTACTTC. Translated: CASGPLAGGQETQYF.

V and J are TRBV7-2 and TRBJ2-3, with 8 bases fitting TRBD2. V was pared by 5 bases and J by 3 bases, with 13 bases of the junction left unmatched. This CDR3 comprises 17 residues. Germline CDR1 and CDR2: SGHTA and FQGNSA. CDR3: CASSLLGVGGVTDTQYF. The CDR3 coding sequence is TGTGCCAGCAGCCTCCTGGGGGTCGGGGGGGTGACAGATACGCAGTATTTT.

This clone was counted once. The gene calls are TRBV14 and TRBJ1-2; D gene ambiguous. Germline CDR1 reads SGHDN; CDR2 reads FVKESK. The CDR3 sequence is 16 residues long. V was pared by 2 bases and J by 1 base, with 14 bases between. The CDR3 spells CASSQYSSAFNYGYTF. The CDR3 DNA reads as TGTGCCAGCAGCCAATACTCTTCGGCGTTTAACTATGGCTACACCTTC.

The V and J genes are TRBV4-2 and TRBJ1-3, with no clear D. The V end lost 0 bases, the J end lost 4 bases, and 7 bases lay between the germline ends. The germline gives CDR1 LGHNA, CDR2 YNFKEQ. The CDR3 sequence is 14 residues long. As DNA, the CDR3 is TGTGCCAGCAGCCAAGATCTGGGCGGAAACACCATATATTTT. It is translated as CASSQDLGGNTIYF.

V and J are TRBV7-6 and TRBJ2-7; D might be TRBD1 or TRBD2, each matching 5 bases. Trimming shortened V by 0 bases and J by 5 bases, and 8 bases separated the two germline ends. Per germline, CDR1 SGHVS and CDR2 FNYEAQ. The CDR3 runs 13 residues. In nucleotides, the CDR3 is TGTGCCAGCAGCTTAGCGATGGGGGACGAGCAGTACTTC. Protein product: CASSLAMGDEQYF.

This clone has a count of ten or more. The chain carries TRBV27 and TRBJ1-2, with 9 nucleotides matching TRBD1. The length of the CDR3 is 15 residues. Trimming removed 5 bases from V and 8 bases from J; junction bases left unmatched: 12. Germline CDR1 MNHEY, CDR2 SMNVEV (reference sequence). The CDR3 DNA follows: TGTGCCAGCAGTCCCCCCGGGACAGGGTGGGGAGGCTACACCTTC. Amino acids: CASSPPGTGWGGYTF.

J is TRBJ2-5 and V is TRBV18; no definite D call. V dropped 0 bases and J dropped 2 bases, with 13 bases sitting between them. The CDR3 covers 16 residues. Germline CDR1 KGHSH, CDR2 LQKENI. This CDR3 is CASSPPSRLGQETQYF. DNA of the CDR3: TGTGCCAGCTCACCACCGAGTCGGCTCGGGCAAGAGACCCAGTACTTC.

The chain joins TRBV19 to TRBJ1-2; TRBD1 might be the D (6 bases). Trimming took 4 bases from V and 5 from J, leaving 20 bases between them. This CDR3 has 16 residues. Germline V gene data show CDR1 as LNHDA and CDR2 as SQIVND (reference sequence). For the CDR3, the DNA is TGTGCCAGTAGTACCCCCGGGACACTGGGAAATTATGGCTACACCTTC. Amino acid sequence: CASSTPGTLGNYGYTF.

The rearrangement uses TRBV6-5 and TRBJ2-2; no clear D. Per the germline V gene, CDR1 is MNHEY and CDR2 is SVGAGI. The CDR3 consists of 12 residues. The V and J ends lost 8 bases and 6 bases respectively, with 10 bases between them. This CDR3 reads CASVGSSGELFF. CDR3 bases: TGTGCCAGCGTCGGATCCTCCGGGGAGCTGTTTTTT.

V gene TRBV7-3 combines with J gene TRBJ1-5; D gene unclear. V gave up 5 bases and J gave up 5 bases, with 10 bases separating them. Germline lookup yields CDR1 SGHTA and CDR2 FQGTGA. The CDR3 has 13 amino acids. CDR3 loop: CASSLRGDQPQHF. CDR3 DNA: TGTGCCAGCAGCCTTCGGGGTGATCAGCCCCAGCATTTT.

CDR3 in amino acids: CASSPQGDQPQHF. CDR3 sequence (DNA): TGTGCCAGCAGCCCCCAGGGGGATCAGCCCCAGCATTTT. The chain is built from TRBV16 and TRBJ1-5; TRBD1 aligns across 7 bases. The germline V gene encodes CDR1 KGHSY and CDR2 FQNENV. The J segment lost 5 bases and the V segment lost 4 bases, leaving 2 bases of the junction unmatched. The CDR3 contains 13 residues. Supplemented by reference TRBV16 and TRBJ1-5, the full variable domain reads GEEVAQTPKHLVRGEGQKAKLYCAPIKGHSYVFWYQQVLKNEFKFLISFQNENVFDETGMPKERFSAKCLPNSPCSLEIQATKLEDSAVYFCASSPQGDQPQHFGDGTRLSIL.

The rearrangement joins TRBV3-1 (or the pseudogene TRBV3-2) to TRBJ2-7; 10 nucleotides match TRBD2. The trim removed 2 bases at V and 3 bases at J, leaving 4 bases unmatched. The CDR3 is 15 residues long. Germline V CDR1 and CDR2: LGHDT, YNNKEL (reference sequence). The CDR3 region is CASSQPVAGGYEQYF. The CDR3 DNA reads TGTGCCAGCAGCCAACCAGTAGCGGGGGGCTACGAGCAGTACTTC.